The 23 T cell receptor beta chains in this list originate from one sample, sequenced in a study of T cells in Graves' hyperthyroidism and ophthalmopathy. TCR beta CDR3 sequences were amplified from RNA transcripts. First-round RT-PCR targeting the TCR CDR3 was performed with the HTBI primer set. Via MiXCR, TCRdb re-called the multiplex PCR reads, giving one row per CDR3 protein. The table has approximately 700,000 distinct CDR3 sequences, about 45% seen once. The sample taken for sequencing was peripheral blood or thyroid tissue (not recorded which). The receptor set was obtained from an adult man with Graves' disease, either hyperthyroidism or ophthalmopathy (not recorded which).

The chain couples TRBV7-9 to TRBJ2-7; D might be TRBD1 or TRBD2, each matching 5 bases. Germline V gene sequence: CDR1 SEHNR, CDR2 FQNEAQ (reference sequence). The CDR3 consists of 14 residues. V was trimmed by 7 bases and J by 6 bases, leaving 19 bases between them. CDR3 in amino acids: CASNPGPPASEQYF. The CDR3 nucleotides are TGTGCCAGCAACCCGGGACCCCCGGCGAGCGAGCAGTACTTC. Together with reference TRBV7-9 and TRBJ2-7, the CDR3 gives the full variable domain: DTGVSQNPRHKITKRGQNVTFRCDPISEHNRLYWYRQTLGQGPEFLTYFQNEAQLEKSRLLSDRFSAERPKGSFSTLEIQRTEQGDSAMYLCASNPGPPASEQYFGPGTRLTVT.

This clonotype appeared many times. The rearrangement uses TRBV29-1 and TRBJ1-2; D unresolved. V was cut by 3 bases and J by 2 bases, with 10 bases left in between. Germline loops: CDR1 SQVTM, CDR2 ANQGSEA. The CDR3 covers 13 residues. DNA for the CDR3: TGCAGCGTTGACTTCGGTTCCAACTATGGCTACACCTTC. This translates into CSVDFGSNYGYTF. The full variable domain, rest sourced from reference TRBV29-1 and TRBJ1-2, is SAVISQKPSRDICQRGTSLTIQCQVDSQVTMMFWYRQQPGQSLTLIATANQGSEATYESGFVIDKFPISRPNLTFSTLTVSNMSPEDSSIYLCSVDFGSNYGYTFGSGTRLTVV.

The chain couples TRBV2 to TRBJ1-4; 7 nucleotides match TRBD1. There are 14 residues in the CDR3. Germline CDR1 is SNHLY and CDR2 is FYNNEI. V dropped 7 bases and J dropped 3; count of bases not matched to a gene: 5. The CDR3 is CASTRQGSNEKLFF. The DNA for the CDR3 is TGTGCCAGCACCCGACAGGGCTCTAATGAAAAACTGTTTTTT.

The J gene is TRBJ1-1, the V gene TRBV15; 11 bases are shared with TRBD1. Losses at the gene ends were 10 bases for V and 5 bases for J; bases not matched to a gene: 12. Per germline, CDR1 LNHNV and CDR2 YYDKDF (reference sequence). There are 15 residues in the CDR3. The CDR3 loop is CASSLRGQGETEAFF. The CDR3 DNA reads TGTGCCAGCAGTTTAAGGGGACAGGGGGAGACTGAAGCTTTCTTT.

With respect to this clonotype: The junction and the germline gene differ at one end; a read error may be behind it. The J gene is TRBJ1-1, the V gene TRBV10-3; no clear D gene. Looked up from germline, CDR1 is ENHRY and CDR2 is SYGVKD. CDR3 length: 14 residues. DNA for the CDR3: TGTGCCAGCAGTTATGGAGCGGCGAACACTGAAGCTTTCTTT. Translation gives CASSYGAANTEAFF.

The chain combines TRBV25-1 with TRBJ1-2; D uncertain. This CDR3 is 11 amino acids long. The V gene's germline CDR1 is MGHDK and CDR2 SYGVNS. The CDR3 region has the DNA TGTGCTAGAGTCCAGAACTATGGCTACACCTTC. The encoded protein is CARVQNYGYTF.

This clonotype has ten or more counts. The chain combines TRBV7-9 with TRBJ1-2, with 8 bases fitting TRBD1. This CDR3 contains 14 residues. Per the germline V gene, CDR1 is SEHNR and CDR2 is FQNEAQ (reference sequence). V lost 4 bases, J lost 4 bases, and 5 bases stayed unmatched. CDR3 sequence: CASSSTGAAYGYTF. CDR3 nucleotides: TGTGCCAGCAGCTCGACAGGGGCCGCCTATGGCTACACCTTC.

CDR3 coding DNA: TGTGCCAGCACCGAGACGGATCCGAAGGATGGCTACACCTTC. Residues: CASTETDPKDGYTF. The chain has TRBV10-3 and TRBJ1-2; D gene uncertain. From germline, CDR1 is ENHRY and CDR2 SYGVKD. V was trimmed by 10 bases and J by 6 bases, leaving 21 bases between them. This CDR3 region has 14 residues.

This chain uses TRBV10-3 with TRBJ1-5, with D possibly being TRBD1 (6 bases). Germline V lookup: CDR1 ENHRY, CDR2 SYGVKD. CDR3 size: 18 residues. V was shortened by 0 bases and J by 0 bases, with 15 bases between the two germline ends. CDR3 in DNA: TGTGCCATCAGTGAGTCTGGACCGGGACAAAATAGCAATCAGCCCCAGCATTTT. Protein sequence: CAISESGPGQNSNQPQHF.

This clonotype has a count of ten or more. The J gene is TRBJ2-5, the V gene TRBV29-1, with 7 positions matching TRBD1. J gave up 1 base and V 4 bases, and 9 bases lay outside the gene matches. Looked up from germline, CDR1 is SQVTM and CDR2 is ANQGSEA. The CDR3 covers 15 residues. CDR3 sequence: CSVVGTRGFQETQYF. The CDR3 nucleotides are TGCAGCGTTGTGGGGACCAGGGGGTTCCAAGAGACCCAGTACTTC.

V usage is TRBV19 and J usage is TRBJ2-5, with D perhaps matching TRBD2 (6 bases). The CDR3 consists of 16 residues. V shed 6 bases and J shed 1 base, with 18 bases lying between them. CDR1 is LNHDA and CDR2 is SQIVND in the germline V gene (reference sequence). The CDR3 loop reads CASRPLGAGSQETQYF. In DNA, the CDR3 is TGTGCCAGTAGACCTCTCGGCGCCGGGAGCCAAGAGACCCAGTACTTC.

At least ten counts were recorded for this clonotype. This chain connects TRBV20-1 to TRBJ1-2; no clear D gene. The germline V and J ends were trimmed by 6 bases and 3 bases, with 14 bases remaining between them. The CDR3 runs to 13 residues. Germline CDR1 is DFQATT and CDR2 is SNEGSKA (reference sequence). The CDR3 sequence is CSAAGGPYYGYTF. The CDR3 coding sequence is TGCAGTGCCGCTGGAGGGCCCTACTATGGCTACACCTTC.

The chain couples TRBV7-9 to TRBJ1-6; 8 bases agree with TRBD1. The germline CDR1 and CDR2 sequences are SEHNR and FQNEAQ (reference sequence). The V and J ends lost 6 bases and 7 bases, in that order; junction bases with no gene match: 8. This CDR3 is 15 amino acids long. The CDR3 is CASRGQGLTNSPLHF. The CDR3 DNA sequence: TGTGCCAGCAGAGGACAGGGACTAACCAATTCACCCCTCCACTTT. The whole variable domain, filled in from reference TRBV7-9 and TRBJ1-6, reads DTGVSQNPRHKITKRGQNVTFRCDPISEHNRLYWYRQTLGQGPEFLTYFQNEAQLEKSRLLSDRFSAERPKGSFSTLEIQRTEQGDSAMYLCASRGQGLTNSPLHFGNGTRLTVT.

The J gene is TRBJ2-5, the V gene TRBV24-1; D may match TRBD1 or TRBD2 (5 bases each). The length of the CDR3 is 15 residues. The germline V and J ends were trimmed by 6 bases and 9 bases, with 22 bases remaining between them. In germline, CDR1 is KGHDR, CDR2 SFDVKD. The CDR3: CATSTGRNSNQPQYF. CDR3 sequence (DNA): TGTGCCACCAGTACGGGACGTAATAGCAATCAGCCCCAGTACTTC.

This clonotype was seen only a few times. The chain joins TRBV25-1 to TRBJ1-2; a weak D match, TRBD1 (6 bases). The CDR3 length is 14 residues. The germline gives CDR1 MGHDK, CDR2 SYGVNS. The V end lost 1 base, the J end lost 7 bases, and 13 bases lay between the germline ends. The CDR3 here is CASSELRDTGGYTF. The CDR3 DNA follows: TGTGCCAGCAGTGAATTACGGGACACGGGTGGCTACACCTTC.

The V gene is TRBV11-1, the J gene TRBJ2-7, with D maybe TRBD1 (6 bases). CDR1 is SGHAT, CDR2 FQDESV, per germline (reference sequence). V was shortened by 7 bases and J by 2 bases, with 12 bases between the two germline ends. The CDR3 sequence is 13 residues long. The CDR3 bases are TGTGCCAGCACCGCTTGGGGGCCCTACGAGCAGTACTTC. The encoded protein is CASTAWGPYEQYF.

This clonotype came up many times. The rearrangement uses TRBV12-3 or TRBV12-4 and TRBJ1-5, with no clear D. The CDR3 runs to 14 residues. The V gene lost 6 bases and the J gene lost 4 bases, with 13 bases spanning the gap. DNA of the CDR3: TGTGCCAGCAGCCGTGACAAAGGGAATCAGCCCCAGCATTTT. The encoded protein is CASSRDKGNQPQHF.

V and J are TRBV12-3 or TRBV12-4 and TRBJ1-1; 8 positions match TRBD1. V dropped 5 bases and J dropped 4; count of bases not matched to a gene: 9. CDR3 length equals 15 residues. CDR3 region: CASSPLLDRGTEAFF. In nucleotides, the CDR3 is TGTGCCAGCAGTCCCCTATTAGACAGGGGCACTGAAGCTTTCTTT.

This rearrangement joins TRBV29-1 to TRBJ2-3; D perhaps matches TRBD1 (5 bases). V was clipped by 4 bases and J by 2 bases, with 16 bases between them. From germline, CDR1 is SQVTM and CDR2 ANQGSEA. This CDR3 contains 15 residues. Here the CDR3 reads CSVVLQGGPTDTQYF. The CDR3 bases are TGCAGCGTTGTCCTGCAGGGTGGCCCCACAGATACGCAGTATTTT.

A few counts support this clonotype. The chain is built from TRBV20-1 and TRBJ2-7; D may correspond to TRBD1 or TRBD2 (5 bases each). The germline gives CDR1 DFQATT, CDR2 SNEGSKA (reference sequence). The CDR3 is made up of 15 amino acids. Trimming shortened V by 0 bases and J by 5 bases, and 17 bases separated the two germline ends. The CDR3 is CSARDFFRRDDEQYF. The CDR3 DNA is TGCAGTGCTAGAGATTTCTTCCGCAGGGACGACGAGCAGTACTTC.

This clonotype was detected many times. V gene TRBV9 combines with J gene TRBJ1-2; perhaps TRBD1 as D (5 bases). Between the trimmed V and J ends, which lost 4 bases and 4 bases, there was a span of 11 bases. CDR3 length: 13 amino acids. CDR1 and CDR2 from the germline V gene are SGDLS and YYNGEE. In DNA, the CDR3 is TGTGCCAGCAGCCCGGGGGGTGGCTATGGCTACACCTTC. It yields the protein CASSPGGGYGYTF.

The chain has TRBV9 and TRBJ1-1; D perhaps matches TRBD1 (6 bases). Deletions cut 3 bases from V and 4 bases from J, with 13 bases between. Per the germline V gene, CDR1 is SGDLS and CDR2 is YYNGEE. The CDR3 totals 14 residues. The CDR3 here is CASSEQGSSTEAFF. Written as DNA, the CDR3 is TGTGCCAGCAGCGAACAGGGTTCCAGCACTGAAGCTTTCTTT.

Turning to this clonotype: Relative to the germline gene, one junction end is altered; a read error may explain this. The chain joins TRBV5-1 to TRBJ1-2, with 7 bases lining up with TRBD1. Per germline, CDR1 SGHRS and CDR2 YFSETQ. The CDR3 spans 15 residues. The CDR3 loop is CASSPWDRNNSGYTF. DNA for the CDR3: TGCGCCAGCAGCCCTTGGGACAGAAATAACTCTGGCTACACCTTC.